This entry concerns a single T cell receptor beta chain. Its target antigen remains unknown. No quality values exist for individual bases; no much larger clone is one base distant. From the cysteine through the phenylalanine, the CDR3 covers 14 amino acids. The only DNA kept is the CDR3, 42 bases in frame from the first base. V gives up 4 bases and J gives up 7 bases, and the segment between their germline ends measures 14 bases. CDR1 and CDR2 (SGHTA, FQGTGA) derive from the germline V gene. This sample is part of a study of OX40 agonist ivuxolimab in advanced cancers. In the study overall: Ivuxolimab was an agonistic, fully human IgG2 monoclonal antibody directed against OX40 (CD134), a costimulatory receptor. Three dose-escalation patients achieved partial responses, one with hepatocellular carcinoma and two with cutaneous melanoma. Intravenous ivuxolimab was administered to patients every 2 weeks at six dose levels: 0.01, 0.1, 0.3, 1.5, 3 and 10 mg/kg. The paper describes the monotherapy dose-escalation part (N of about 47 patients) of the phase I trial of ivuxolimab. Prior anti-PD-1, anti-PD-L1 or anti-CTLA-4 therapy was permitted, and approximately 42% of dose-escalation patients had received checkpoint inhibitors. In the dose-escalation cohort, 75% to 85% of patients were male, and the mean age was 60 years with a range of 23 to 79. Of the approximately 54 dose-escalation patients, hepatocellular carcinoma was present in about 20, melanoma in approximately 15, renal cell carcinoma in 9 and head and neck cancer in 9. Peripheral TCRbeta sequencing was intended to test whether TCR sequence diversity was altered and clonal T-cell expansion was caused by ivuxolimab.

Patients with autoimmune disease history or receiving systemic immunosuppression were excluded from the trial. Peripheral blood for TCR sequencing was drawn from every dose cohort at baseline, at cycle 4 day 1 and at cycle 7 day 1. The samples were taken from a phase I, first-in-human, multicenter, open-label dose-escalation trial of ivuxolimab. Adults with locally advanced or metastatic melanoma, renal cell, hepatocellular, or head and neck squamous cell carcinoma were enrolled in the trial. Before TCR sequencing, CD4+ T cells and CD8+ T cells were sorted from peripheral blood as separate populations. Study-wide conclusions, independent of this receptor: Low levels of normalized T-cell clonal expansion were also shown by some nonresponding patients. The antigen specificity of the peripheral T cells that underwent clonal expansion was not determined. At doses of 0.1 to 3.0 mg/kg, clonal expansion of both CD4+ and CD8+ T cells in blood was seen between baseline and week 6. After ivuxolimab, CD8+ T cells had more expanded clones than CD4+ T cells on average. In the 0.1-3.0 mg/kg groups, partial responders had among the lowest normalized peripheral clonal expansion, particularly in CD8+ T cells.

For sequencing of the TCRbeta CDR3 region, genomic DNA was extracted from the sorted cells. The immunoSEQ Assay was used for sequencing of TCRbeta CDR3 regions. Imported from immuneACCESS, the table was reduced by TCRdb to in-frame sequences with V and J called. These copies leave out some clones; in studies compared against another copy, an unresolved V gene accounts for under half, and the cause of the remainder is not known. This sample comprises roughly 90,000 clones, about 90% of them detected only once. The ten top clones hold approximately 8.4% of the sample. The sequence came from an adult with an advanced solid tumor such as melanoma, head and neck, liver or kidney cancer. The V and J segments used are TRBV7-3 and TRBJ2-1, with the D gene not clear enough to name. The source was CD4+ or CD8+ T cells sorted from blood, collected in a trial of the OX40 agonist ivuxolimab. The nucleotide sequence reads TGTGCCAGCAGCTCATTCAATTCTCGGAATGAGCAGTTCTTC. It translates as CASSSFNSRNEQFF. The full variable domain, completed from the reference TRBV7-3 and TRBJ2-1 proteins outside the CDR3, reads GAGVSQTPSNKVTEKGKYVELRCDPISGHTALYWYRQSLGQGPEFLIYFQGTGAADDSGLPNDRFFAVRPEGSVSTLKIQRTERGDSAVYLCASSSFNSRNEQFFGPGTRLTVL.